This entry concerns a single T cell receptor beta chain. This clone was seen more than once but under ten times. Its antigen is unknown. The sample holds no much larger clone one base away, and base qualities are not on file. TCRbeta CDR3 regions were amplified from genomic DNA using the immunoSEQ Assay, a bias-controlled multiplex PCR. The original methods were these. Nucleated cell counts per sample were estimated from amplification of reference gene primers within the assay. Sequence reads were collapsed and filtered to measure the absolute abundance of every unique TCRbeta CDR3 rearrangement. For each sample, productive Simpson clonality was calculated as the square root of Simpson's diversity index over productive rearrangements. TCRdb took over this immuneACCESS table, retaining in-frame rearrangements with V and J assigned. Such tables are incomplete; in checked studies, under half of the missing clones stem from an unresolved V gene, and the remainder is unexplained. The V and J calls and clone size come from that table; D and trimming were worked out from the DNA. The sample contains a few hundred thousand clones, approximately 86% of them found a single time. The ten largest clones represent around 3% of the sample.

These data are taken from a study of blood T cell repertoires in COVID-19 (dated by TCRdb to the early 2020s). Context from the whole study: Collaborator samples came from the United States, Italy and Spain and covered acute and convalescent phases of COVID-19. Where available, HLA class I and class II types were obtained from metadata supplied by the sample provider rather than from assay-based typing. A de-identified subject ID, COVID-19 status, age in years and sex were almost always included in the sample metadata. The samples were drawn from two sources: the first 160 participants of the ongoing ImmuneRACE study, and fewer than 1,500 subjects contributed by 6 global collaborators. The repertoires were released in a freely available public database meant as a resource for research on the immune response to SARS-CoV-2. The dataset comprised deeply sampled blood TCRbeta repertoires from subjects exposed to, actively infected with, or recovered from COVID-19. The prospective study material was composed of cDNA or gDNA derived from T cells, B-cell-depleted T cells, or PBMCs.

General study outcomes and caveats: The amount of clinical and demographic metadata varied by source and participant and was provided uncurated.

CDR1 is given as MNHNS and CDR2 as SASEGT, both from the germline V gene. Spanning cysteine to phenylalanine, the CDR3 consists of 19 amino acids. The CDR3 DNA has 57 bases and is translated from base 1. Trimming removed 1 base from V and 0 bases from J; the gene matches leave 9 bases unexplained. Each collaborating institution followed its own protocols to collect whole blood in K2EDTA tubes. Collaborator samples were shipped for TCRbeta analysis as frozen whole blood, isolated PBMCs, or DNA extracted from either sample type. Recombination linked TRBV6-1 to TRBJ1-3; TRBD1 aligns with 10 central bases. The sequenced sample was peripheral blood. The receptor was derived from a man between 60 and 75 years old with acute or convalescent COVID-19. The bases are TGTGCCAGCAGTGAAGGGACAGGGGGTACCTTGAGCTCTGGAAACACCATATATTTT. This is translated as CASSEGTGGTLSSGNTIYF.